The 22 T cell receptor beta chains in this list originate from one sample, sequenced in a study of post-analysis software for immune sequencing data. Findings and caveats of the study: Patients had higher frequencies than controls of roughly five TRBV segments, including TRBV5-6, TRBV5-1 and TRBV20-1.

Carried by the TCR beta cDNA libraries were unique molecular identifiers. TCRdb passed the PCR reads through MiXCR, listing each CDR3 protein once. The sample lists hundreds of thousands of distinct CDR3 sequences; 53% were seen once. These receptors have no known antigen. Sequenced sample: blood. All receptors come from a girl between 5 and 17 years old with multiple sclerosis.

CDR3 nucleotide sequence: TGCAGTGCTGCCCGGACCTACAATGAGCAGTTCTTC. It specifies CSAARTYNEQFF. The V gene is TRBV20-1, the J gene TRBJ2-1; D is unresolved. CDR1 and CDR2 (germline): DFQATT, SNEGSKA (reference sequence). Trimming took off 5 bases at V and 2 bases at J, with 7 bases between the two ends. This CDR3 region has 12 residues.

The V gene is TRBV20-1, the J gene TRBJ2-5, with 10 nucleotides matching TRBD2. Germline trimming cut 6 bases from V and 2 bases from J; bases unmatched to any gene: 12. The V gene's germline CDR1 is DFQATT and CDR2 SNEGSKA (reference sequence). This CDR3 has 16 residues. CDR3 sequence (DNA): TGCAGTGCCGGGGAGGGAGCGGGGGGGTTTCAAGAGACCCAGTACTTC. Protein product: CSAGEGAGGFQETQYF.

This chain connects TRBV20-1 to TRBJ2-7; no clear D gene. Trimming removed 3 bases at V and 1 base at J, with 10 bases between. The CDR3 runs to 13 residues. Germline values: CDR1 DFQATT, CDR2 SNEGSKA (reference sequence). The CDR3 loop reads CSARVLGSYEQYF. The CDR3 nucleotides read TGCAGTGCTAGGGTTCTGGGTTCCTACGAGCAGTACTTC.

The chain combines TRBV3-1 with TRBJ2-1, with TRBD2 matching over 12 bases. The junction had 4 bases not matched to a gene; V was cut back by 4 bases and J by 3 bases. Germline CDR1 is LGHDT and CDR2 is YNNKEL (reference sequence). The CDR3 extends over 16 amino acids. The CDR3 DNA reads TGTGCCAGCAGCCCCCTAGCGGGAGGGTACTACAATGAGCAGTTCTTC. Translating it yields CASSPLAGGYYNEQFF.

This chain uses TRBV5-1 with TRBJ2-1; TRBD2 aligns across 8 bases. Germline V gene lookup returns CDR1 SGHRS and CDR2 YFSETQ. This CDR3 has 15 residues. V shed 4 bases, J shed 3 bases, and the junction held 6 bases outside the gene matches. CDR3 residues: CASSPETSGYNEQFF. The CDR3, as DNA: TGCGCCAGCAGCCCCGAAACTAGCGGCTACAATGAGCAGTTCTTC.

The J gene is TRBJ2-7, the V gene TRBV29-1, with D maybe TRBD1 (5 bases). This CDR3 is built from 11 residues. Per germline, CDR1 SQVTM and CDR2 ANQGSEA. V shed 7 bases and J shed 6 bases, with 13 bases lying between them. Written as DNA, the CDR3 is TGCAGCGCCAATAGTGACAGCGAGCAGTACTTC. This translates into CSANSDSEQYF.

The chain links TRBV29-1 to TRBJ1-2; D remains ambiguous. This CDR3 is 11 amino acids long. The V gene's germline CDR1 is SQVTM and CDR2 ANQGSEA. Trimming stripped 2 bases from V and 4 bases from J, with 5 bases between. CDR3 protein: CSVEIAYGYTF. The CDR3 bases are TGCAGCGTTGAAATAGCCTATGGCTACACCTTC.

The V gene is TRBV29-1, the J gene TRBJ2-5; D call uncertain. The better agreement between TRBJ2-7 and the DNA end casts doubt on the J call. The CDR3 loop spans 10 amino acids. Germline V CDR1 and CDR2: SQVTM, ANQGSEA. The CDR3 sequence: CSVLTYEQYF. The CDR3 region has the DNA TGCAGCGTGCTGACCTACGAGCAGTACTTC.

CDR3 coding DNA: TGCAGTGCTAACCCGGGACTAGCGGGAGGGCTCCGGTTCGCAGATACGCAGTATTTT. The encoded protein is CSANPGLAGGLRFADTQYF. This sequence joins TRBV20-1 and TRBJ2-3, with 16 bases fitting TRBD2. The CDR3 totals 19 residues. From germline, CDR1 is DFQATT and CDR2 SNEGSKA (reference sequence). V lost 4 bases to trimming and J lost 4 bases; unmatched junction nucleotides: 14.

The chain joins TRBV7-9 to TRBJ2-7; D not resolved. Germline loops: CDR1 SEHNR, CDR2 FQNEAQ (reference sequence). This CDR3 has 14 amino acids. V was pared by 4 bases and J by 6 bases, with 16 bases between. CDR3 loop: CASSSTEMKAEQYF. CDR3 coding DNA: TGTGCCAGCAGCTCTACAGAGATGAAGGCCGAGCAGTACTTC.

The chain carries TRBV6-6 and TRBJ1-2; 9 positions match TRBD1. The CDR3 spans 14 residues. Germline CDR1 and CDR2: MNHNY and SVGAGI (reference sequence). V lost 7 bases to trimming and J lost 4 bases; unmatched junction nucleotides: 7. DNA of the CDR3: TGTGCCAGCACCACCCCGGACAGGGGCTATGGCTACACCTTC. It is translated as CASTTPDRGYGYTF.

V is TRBV14 and J is TRBJ1-2; D perhaps matches TRBD1 (5 bases). The CDR3 totals 15 residues. CDR1 SGHDN and CDR2 FVKESK come from the germline V gene. Trimming removed 1 base at V and 4 bases at J, with 13 bases between. CDR3 protein: CASSQAIGTAYGYTF. CDR3 bases: TGTGCCAGCAGCCAAGCGATAGGGACCGCCTATGGCTACACCTTC.

The chain recombines TRBV12-5 with TRBJ1-2, with 9 nucleotides matching TRBD1. With V trimmed by 4 bases and J by 4 bases, 4 bases remained unmatched. Germline CDR1 reads LGHNT; CDR2 reads FRNRAP. The CDR3 spans 14 residues. In DNA form, the CDR3 reads TGTGCTAGTGGTTCGGACAGGGGTGGCTATGGCTACACCTTC. Translated, it gives CASGSDRGGYGYTF. The variable domain in full, completed from reference TRBV12-5 and TRBJ1-2, reads DARVTQTPRHKVTEMGQEVTMRCQPILGHNTVFWYRQTMMQGLELLAYFRNRAPLDDSGMPKDRFSAEMPDATLATLKIQPSEPRDSAVYFCASGSDRGGYGYTFGSGTRLTVV.

The chain is built from TRBV30 and TRBJ1-5; D call uncertain. The CDR3 is 14 amino acids. V gave up 0 bases and J gave up 4 bases, with 10 bases separating them. The germline gives CDR1 GTSNPN, CDR2 SVGIG (reference sequence). CDR3 DNA: TGTGCCTGGAGTGTACTATCCGGGAATCAGCCCCAGCATTTT. Its protein product is CAWSVLSGNQPQHF.

The chain recombines TRBV5-1 with TRBJ2-5; tentatively, D is TRBD2 (6 bases). The J call may not be correct, given that the DNA end is closer to TRBJ2-7. The CDR3 is 14 residues long. Germline V lookup: CDR1 SGHRS, CDR2 YFSETQ. The CDR3 DNA reads TGCGCCAGCGCCTCGACCGGGGGAGTAAACGAGCAGTACTTC. Translation gives CASASTGGVNEQYF.

The chain recombines TRBV5-1 with TRBJ1-4; D call uncertain. This CDR3 is 16 amino acids long. Per germline, CDR1 SGHRS and CDR2 YFSETQ. V was shortened by 3 bases and J by 5 bases, with 17 bases between the two germline ends. DNA for the CDR3: TGCGCCAGCAGCTCAAGGACTGATACCTACAATGAAAAACTGTTTTTT. The encoded protein is CASSSRTDTYNEKLFF.

The chain has TRBV10-3 and TRBJ2-7, with 9 bases aligning to TRBD1. CDR3 length: 13 amino acids. V was clipped by 8 bases and J by 6 bases; unmatched bases: 8. Germline CDR1 is ENHRY and CDR2 is SYGVKD. The CDR3 DNA sequence: TGTGCCATCGGCCCGGACAGGGGCGGCGAGCAGTACTTC. This sequence encodes CAIGPDRGGEQYF.

The V call is TRBV20-1, the J call TRBJ2-1, with TRBD1 as a possible D gene (7 bases). CDR3 length: 15 amino acids. Trimming stripped 1 base from V and 5 bases from J, with 15 bases between. The germline CDR1 and CDR2 sequences are DFQATT and SNEGSKA (reference sequence). The CDR3 region has the DNA TGCAGTGCTAGAGGGGTAGGAGGGGGCCACAATGAGCAGTTCTTC. This gives the protein CSARGVGGGHNEQFF.

This clonotype has more than one count but fewer than ten. The rearrangement joins TRBV5-1 to TRBJ2-7; TRBD2 agrees at 9 bases. V gave up 0 bases and J gave up 6 bases; unmatched junction bases: 7. In germline, CDR1 is SGHRS, CDR2 YFSETQ. The CDR3 consists of 15 residues. CDR3 DNA sequence: TGCGCCAGCAGCTTGGTTGGCGGGAGGGCCGGCGAGCAGTACTTC. Protein product: CASSLVGGRAGEQYF.

The CDR3 spells CASSSLAGAWNEQFF. The CDR3 nucleotides read TGTGCCAGCAGTTCGCTAGCGGGGGCCTGGAATGAGCAGTTCTTC. The chain uses TRBV12-3 or TRBV12-4 and TRBJ2-1, with 10 bases aligning to TRBD2. The CDR3 spans 15 residues. V was pared by 4 bases and J by 7 bases, with 7 bases of the junction left unmatched.

The V call is TRBV4-1, the J call TRBJ2-5; D not certain. The CDR3 runs to 12 residues. Germline loops: CDR1 MGHRA, CDR2 YSYEKL. The ends were cut back, 3 bases at V and 11 bases at J, with 13 bases in the middle. The CDR3 DNA sequence: TGCGCCAGCAGCCATCCCTCCCATGGGCAGTACTTC. This sequence encodes CASSHPSHGQYF.

The chain joins TRBV5-1 to TRBJ2-5; D not resolved. The V end lost 4 bases, the J end lost 4 bases, and 11 bases lay between the germline ends. Germline V gene data show CDR1 as SGHRS and CDR2 as YFSETQ. The CDR3 totals 13 residues. The CDR3 here is CASSRPPGETQYF. In DNA form, the CDR3 reads TGCGCCAGCAGCCGACCCCCAGGAGAGACCCAGTACTTC.